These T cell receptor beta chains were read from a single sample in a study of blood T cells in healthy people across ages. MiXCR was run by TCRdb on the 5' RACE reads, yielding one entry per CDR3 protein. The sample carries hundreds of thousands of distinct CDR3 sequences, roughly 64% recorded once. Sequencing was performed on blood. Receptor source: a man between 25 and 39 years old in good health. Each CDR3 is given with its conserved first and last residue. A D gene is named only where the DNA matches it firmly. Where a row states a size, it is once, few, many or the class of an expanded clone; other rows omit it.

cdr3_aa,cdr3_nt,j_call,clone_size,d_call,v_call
CASRATGGWALHF,TGTGCCAGCAGAGCCACGGGAGGGTGGGCCCTCCACTTT,TRBJ1-6,NA,NA,TRBV12-3/TRBV12-4
CASSPGLRTDTQYF,TGTGCCAGCAGCCCCGGTCTTCGCACAGATACGCAGTATTTT,TRBJ2-3,few,NA,TRBV7-3
CASSPLSGGPAEAFF,TGTGCCAGCTCACCACTATCAGGGGGGCCGGCTGAAGCTTTCTTT,TRBJ1-1,NA,TRBD1,TRBV18
CASSQRDRAGNQPQHF,TGCGCCAGCAGCCAAAGGGACAGGGCGGGCAATCAGCCCCAGCATTTT,TRBJ1-5,NA,TRBD1,TRBV4-1
CARTSDRASNQPQHF,TGTGCCCGCACCTCCGACAGGGCTAGCAATCAGCCCCAGCATTTT,TRBJ1-5,NA,TRBD1,TRBV2
CASGGRDNQPQHF,TGTGCCAGCGGCGGGAGAGACAATCAGCCCCAGCATTTT,TRBJ1-5,few,NA,TRBV2
CASSADRGQIGYTF,TGTGCCAGCAGCGCCGACAGGGGGCAGATTGGCTACACCTTC,TRBJ1-2,NA,TRBD1,TRBV7-9
CASSQVEPRDGYTF,TGTGCCAGCAGCCAAGTGGAGCCCCGGGATGGCTACACCTTC,TRBJ1-2,NA,NA,TRBV4-2
CASSLPGAAYEQYF,TGCGCCAGCAGCTTGCCAGGGGCGGCCTACGAGCAGTACTTC,TRBJ2-7,few,NA,TRBV5-1
CASSSERASVNEQYF,TGTGCCAGCAGCTCCGAGAGGGCTAGCGTCAATGAGCAGTACTTC,TRBJ2-5,NA,NA,TRBV7-3
CATSRDRATNEKLFF,TGTGCCACCAGTAGAGATAGAGCAACTAATGAAAAACTGTTTTTT,TRBJ1-4,NA,NA,TRBV15
CASSQGTYDYTF,TGTGCTAGCTCCCAGGGGACGTATGACTACACCTTC,TRBJ1-2,NA,NA,TRBV13
CAWRGQSIQPQHF,TGTGCCTGGAGAGGGCAGTCAATACAGCCCCAGCATTTT,TRBJ1-5,NA,NA,TRBV30
CSASPGPGTEQYF,TGCAGTGCTAGTCCGGGACCGGGGACCGAGCAGTACTTC,TRBJ2-7,NA,NA,TRBV20-1
CASSLAWGLEQYF,TGTGCCAGCAGCTTAGCGTGGGGGCTCGAGCAGTACTTC,TRBJ2-7,few,NA,TRBV13
CASSPGLREQFF,TGTGCCAGCAGCCCTGGGCTGCGGGAGCAGTTCTTC,TRBJ2-1,NA,NA,TRBV3-1
CSEGTSGGNEQFF,TGCAGCGAGGGGACTAGCGGTGGAAATGAGCAGTTCTTC,TRBJ2-1,few,TRBD2,TRBV29-1
CASSTLRQQYF,TGTGCCAGCAGTACACTACGTCAGCAGTACTTC,TRBJ2-7,NA,NA,TRBV28
CASSQENPRGYTF,TGTGCCAGCAGCCAAGAGAACCCCCGTGGCTACACCTTC,TRBJ1-2,few,NA,TRBV3-1
CASSLLGRRETQYF,TGTGCCAGCAGTTTATTAGGCAGGCGAGAGACCCAGTACTTC,TRBJ2-5,few,NA,TRBV28
CASSPGQGDCEQYF,TGTGCCAGCAGCCCGGGACAGGGGGATTGCGAGCAGTACTTC,TRBJ2-7,NA,TRBD1,TRBV7-2
CASTPWTSGYNEQFF,TGTGCCAGCACGCCCTGGACTAGCGGTTACAATGAGCAGTTCTTC,TRBJ2-1,NA,TRBD2,TRBV7-2
CSASGTQRTETQYF,TGCAGTGCTAGTGGGACCCAGAGGACAGAGACCCAGTACTTC,TRBJ2-5,NA,NA,TRBV20-1
CASRPGQGTYEQYF,TGTGCCAGCAGACCGGGACAGGGTACCTACGAGCAGTACTTC,TRBJ2-7,few,TRBD1,TRBV12-3/TRBV12-4
CASSQGGIGVYEQYF,TGTGCCAGCAGCCAAGGGGGCATTGGGGTCTACGAGCAGTACTTC,TRBJ2-7,NA,NA,TRBV4-2
CASTETARVLETQYF,TGTGCCAGCACCGAGACGGCCCGCGTTTTAGAGACCCAGTACTTC,TRBJ2-5,NA,NA,TRBV7-9
CSTRTGNGYTF,TGCAGCACACGGACAGGGAATGGCTACACCTTC,TRBJ1-2,once,TRBD1,TRBV29-1
CSARILGGNEQFF,TGCAGTGCTAGAATTCTAGGAGGCAATGAGCAGTTCTTC,TRBJ2-1,NA,NA,TRBV20-1
CASGLVQVGFETQYF,TGTGCTAGTGGTCTGGTACAGGTGGGGTTTGAGACCCAGTACTTC,TRBJ2-5,once,NA,TRBV12-5